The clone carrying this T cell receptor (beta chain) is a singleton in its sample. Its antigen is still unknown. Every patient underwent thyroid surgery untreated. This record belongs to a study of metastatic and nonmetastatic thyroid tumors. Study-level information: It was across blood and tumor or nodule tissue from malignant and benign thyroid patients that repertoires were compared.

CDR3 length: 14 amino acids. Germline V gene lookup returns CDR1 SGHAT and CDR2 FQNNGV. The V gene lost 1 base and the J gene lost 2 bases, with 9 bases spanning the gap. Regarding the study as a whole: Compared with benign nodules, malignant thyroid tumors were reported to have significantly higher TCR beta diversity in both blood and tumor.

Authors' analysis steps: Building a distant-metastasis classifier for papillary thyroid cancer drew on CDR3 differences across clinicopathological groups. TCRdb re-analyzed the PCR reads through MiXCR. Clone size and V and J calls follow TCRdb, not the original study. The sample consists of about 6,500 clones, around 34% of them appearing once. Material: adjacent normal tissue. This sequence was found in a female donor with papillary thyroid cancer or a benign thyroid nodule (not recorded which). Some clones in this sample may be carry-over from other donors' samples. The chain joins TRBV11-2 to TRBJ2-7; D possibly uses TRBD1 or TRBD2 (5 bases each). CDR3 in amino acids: CASSLGGTTYEQYF. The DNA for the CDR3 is TGTGCCAGCAGCTTAGGGGGGACCACCTACGAGCAGTACTTC.